Below are 5 T cell receptor beta chains sequenced from a single sample in a study of CD8 T cells in ankylosing spondylitis. Study conclusions and caveats: In ankylosing spondylitis blood, a motif of about eight highly homologous TCR beta variants appeared characteristic.

No antigens are known for them. TCRdb re-derived calls from the 5' RACE reads in MiXCR, one entry per CDR3 protein. The table shows roughly 370,000 distinct CDR3 sequences, with about 20% occurring only once. The sequencing sample was made of blood, either unsorted or a sorted T cell fraction (not recorded which). Every receptor here comes from a male donor with ankylosing spondylitis.

V usage is TRBV25-1 and J usage is TRBJ2-6; weak D call: TRBD2 (6 bases). V was clipped by 2 bases and J by 1 base, with 12 bases between them. Germline V lookup: CDR1 MGHDK, CDR2 SYGVNS. CDR3 size: 17 residues. The CDR3 region is CASSEPWGVSGANVLTF. The CDR3, as DNA: TGTGCCAGCAGTGAACCATGGGGGGTTTCTGGGGCCAACGTCCTGACTTTC.

The J gene is TRBJ2-1, the V gene TRBV29-1; 7 bases line up with TRBD2. CDR1 is SQVTM, CDR2 ANQGSEA, per germline. This CDR3 spans 15 amino acids. The V and J ends lost 6 bases and 2 bases, in that order; junction bases with no gene match: 10. Here the CDR3 DNA reads TGCAGCGTGGTAGGAGCGGGACCGACCTACAATGAGCAGTTCTTC. This gives the protein CSVVGAGPTYNEQFF.

V gene TRBV29-1 combines with J gene TRBJ1-3; D gene uncertain. The CDR3 spans 14 residues. Trimming shortened V by 6 bases and J by 0 bases, and 12 bases separated the two germline ends. Germline CDR1 SQVTM, CDR2 ANQGSEA. CDR3 coding DNA: TGCAGCGTCGCTGCACCTTACTCTGGAAACACCATATATTTT. It specifies CSVAAPYSGNTIYF.

A single count supports this clonotype. The V gene is TRBV20-1, the J gene TRBJ2-7, with D tentatively TRBD2 (6 bases). The CDR3 length is 16 residues. Looked up from germline, CDR1 is DFQATT and CDR2 is SNEGSKA (reference sequence). The ends were cut back, 1 base at V and 2 bases at J, with 18 bases in the middle. The CDR3 nucleotides read TGCAGTGCTAGAGTGGAGGGAGGCGTTGGCCCCTACGAGCAGTACTTC. Protein sequence: CSARVEGGVGPYEQYF.

The V gene is TRBV28, the J gene TRBJ2-1, with 7 bases identical to TRBD2. Unmatched junction bases numbered 18, after V lost 7 bases and J lost 0 bases. The germline CDR1 and CDR2 sequences are MDHEN and SYDVKM. The CDR3 runs to 19 residues. The CDR3 DNA reads as TGTGCCAGCACTTCCTGGGGCCTAGCGGAAAAGAGCTCCTACAATGAGCAGTTCTTC. Translation gives CASTSWGLAEKSSYNEQFF.